A single sample is the source of the 15 T cell receptor beta chains below, sequenced in a study of Ad26.COV2.S vaccination and SARS-CoV-2 variants (dated by TCRdb to 2020 to 2022). What this sample's time point label stands for: individuals recovered from natural SARS-CoV-2 infection. The protocol used for the library was the immunoSEQ multiplex PCR assay. The clones in this table, taken by TCRdb from immuneACCESS, are in-frame only. Not every clone is retained; where verified, under half of the shortfall comes from an unresolved V gene, and the cause of the rest is unknown. The sample records around 100,000 clones, around 82% of which are singletons. 16% of the sample goes to the ten largest clones. The sequenced sample was peripheral blood, obtained after recovery from COVID-19. The receptors were gathered from a human donor who had recovered from COVID-19.

The gene calls are TRBV6-2 or TRBV6-3 and TRBJ2-7; TRBD2 is a possible D gene (5 bases). Germline CDR1 and CDR2: MNHEY and SVGEGT. V lost 2 bases and J lost 3, with 11 bases in between. The CDR3 spans 14 residues. CDR3 in DNA: TGTGCCAGCAGTTACGGAGGCAGTAACTACGAGCAGTACTTC. This sequence encodes CASSYGGSNYEQYF.

In this sample, this clone turned up once. The chain recombines TRBV5-8 with TRBJ1-2; D is undetermined. The CDR3 runs 13 residues. CDR1 and CDR2 (germline): SGHTS, YDEGEE. V dropped 1 base and J dropped 8 bases, with 12 bases sitting between them. CDR3 nucleotides: TGTGCCAGCAGCTTGTTGATTGGAAGCGGCTACACCTTC. This encodes CASSLLIGSGYTF.

This clone was counted once. The chain recombines TRBV5-1 with TRBJ2-3; 11 positions match TRBD2. Looked up from germline, CDR1 is SGHRS and CDR2 is YFSETQ. The CDR3 length is 17 residues. V lost 3 bases, J lost 0 bases, and 6 bases stayed unmatched. The CDR3 sequence is CASSYLGLAESTDTQYF. The CDR3 region has the DNA TGCGCCAGCAGCTACTTGGGACTAGCGGAGAGCACAGATACGCAGTATTTT.

The chain carries TRBV7-9 and TRBJ2-3; D is unclear. Germline-derived CDR1 and CDR2 are SEHNR and FQNEAQ (reference sequence). V was pared by 5 bases and J by 0 bases, with 12 bases between. This CDR3 region has 15 residues. CDR3 nucleotides: TGTGCCAGCAGCCGTCAGGCAGGTAGCACAGATACGCAGTATTTT. As protein: CASSRQAGSTDTQYF. The full variable domain, completed using reference TRBV7-9 and TRBJ2-3, is DTGVSQNPRHKITKRGQNVTFRCDPISEHNRLYWYRQTLGQGPEFLTYFQNEAQLEKSRLLSDRFSAERPKGSFSTLEIQRTEQGDSAMYLCASSRQAGSTDTQYFGPGTRLTVL.

This clone was detected only once. This rearrangement joins TRBV25-1 to TRBJ1-4; no clear D gene. The germline V gene has CDR1 MGHDK and CDR2 SYGVNS. CDR3 length: 14 amino acids. V was clipped by 5 bases and J by 3 bases, with 10 bases between them. The CDR3 sequence: CASSRAVANEKLFF. CDR3 sequence (DNA): TGTGCCAGCAGTAGGGCGGTGGCTAATGAAAAACTGTTTTTT.

The chain is built from TRBV7-2 and TRBJ2-7; no reliable D call. This CDR3 contains 14 residues. Between the trimmed V and J ends, which lost 1 base and 3 bases, there was a span of 10 bases. CDR1 is SGHTA, CDR2 FQGNSA, per germline. The CDR3 loop is CASSLELGGYEQYF. The CDR3 nucleotides are TGTGCCAGCAGCTTAGAATTGGGTGGCTACGAGCAGTACTTC.

The J gene is TRBJ1-1, the V gene TRBV7-9; a possible D gene is TRBD1 (6 bases). Trimming took off 5 bases at V and 1 base at J, with 8 bases between the two ends. Germline V gives CDR1 SEHNR, CDR2 FQNEAQ (reference sequence). The CDR3 length is 13 residues. The DNA for the CDR3 is TGTGCCAGCAGCATGGACAGGAACACTGAAGCTTTCTTT. As protein: CASSMDRNTEAFF. Full variable domain (missing parts from reference TRBV7-9 and TRBJ1-1): DTGVSQNPRHKITKRGQNVTFRCDPISEHNRLYWYRQTLGQGPEFLTYFQNEAQLEKSRLLSDRFSAERPKGSFSTLEIQRTEQGDSAMYLCASSMDRNTEAFFGQGTRLTVV.

The genes are TRBV11-3 and TRBJ2-1; the match to TRBD2 covers 8 bases. The CDR3 is made up of 15 amino acids. Germline V gene sequence: CDR1 SGHNT, CDR2 YENEEA. V was pared by 1 base and J by 5 bases, with 4 bases of the junction left unmatched. The CDR3 nucleotides are TGTGCCAGCAGCTTAGGGGGACTAGACAACAATGAGCAGTTCTTC. This translates into CASSLGGLDNNEQFF.

The chain couples TRBV10-2 to TRBJ2-3; D not resolved. The CDR3 covers 13 residues. The germline V and J ends were trimmed by 3 bases and 4 bases, with 8 bases remaining between them. Germline V gives CDR1 WSHSY, CDR2 SAAADI. CDR3 region: CASSDPIPDTQYF. The CDR3 nucleotides are TGCGCCAGCAGTGATCCGATCCCAGATACGCAGTATTTT.

The chain is built from TRBV14 and TRBJ2-3; D unclear. Trimming stripped 2 bases from V and 2 bases from J, with 8 bases between. Germline V lookup: CDR1 SGHDN, CDR2 FVKESK. The CDR3 spans 14 residues. The CDR3 sequence is CASSQSRSTDTQYF. The DNA for the CDR3 is TGTGCCAGCAGCCAAAGCAGGTCCACAGATACGCAGTATTTT.

This clone was seen a handful of times. The V gene is TRBV6-5, the J gene TRBJ1-5; D unresolved. Germline V lookup: CDR1 MNHEY, CDR2 SVGAGI. The CDR3 runs to 14 residues. V was trimmed by 4 bases and J by 6 bases, leaving 13 bases between them. As DNA, the CDR3 is TGTGCCAGCAGTTCCCCAAGAAAGAGTCAGCCCCAGCATTTT. Encoded protein: CASSSPRKSQPQHF.

The rearrangement uses TRBV5-1 and TRBJ2-3; a weak D match, TRBD2 (5 bases). V shed 5 bases and J shed 2 bases, with 12 bases lying between them. CDR1 is SGHRS, CDR2 YFSETQ, per germline. CDR3 length: 14 amino acids. As DNA, the CDR3 is TGCGCCAGCAGTCCAAGCGGTCCCACAGATACGCAGTATTTT. Translated, it gives CASSPSGPTDTQYF. Full variable domain (outside the CDR3, taken from reference TRBV5-1 and TRBJ2-3): KAGVTQTPRYLIKTRGQQVTLSCSPISGHRSVSWYQQTPGQGLQFLFEYFSETQRNKGNFPGRFSGRQFSNSRSEMNVSTLELGDSALYLCASSPSGPTDTQYFGPGTRLTVL.

The J gene is TRBJ2-3, the V gene TRBV18, with 8 positions matching TRBD2. Germline CDR1 is KGHSH and CDR2 is LQKENI. With V trimmed by 1 base and J by 0 bases, 18 bases remained unmatched. This CDR3 region has 21 residues. The DNA of the CDR3 is TGTGCCAGCTCACCACGGTTTACGGGAGGGCCGTCTGATTCTAGCACAGATACGCAGTATTTT. This sequence encodes CASSPRFTGGPSDSSTDTQYF. The full variable domain, completed using reference TRBV18 and TRBJ2-3, is NAGVMQNPRHLVRRRGQEARLRCSPMKGHSHVYWYRQLPEEGLKFMVYLQKENIIDESGMPKERFSAEFPKEGPSILRIQQVVRGDSAAYFCASSPRFTGGPSDSSTDTQYFGPGTRLTVL.

This rearrangement joins TRBV28 to TRBJ2-4; the D gene is possibly TRBD1 (5 bases). This CDR3 is 16 amino acids long. Trimming left V 5 bases short and J 2 bases short, with 16 bases between. Germline lookup yields CDR1 MDHEN and CDR2 SYDVKM. The CDR3 spells CASSTQGTYSKNIQYF. CDR3 DNA: TGTGCCAGCAGTACCCAGGGAACCTATTCCAAAAACATTCAGTACTTC. Full variable domain (missing parts from reference TRBV28 and TRBJ2-4): DVKVTQSSRYLVKRTGEKVFLECVQDMDHENMFWYRQDPGLGLRLIYFSYDVKMKEKGDIPEGYSVSREKKERFSLILESASTNQTSMYLCASSTQGTYSKNIQYFGAGTRLSVL.

The chain joins TRBV21-1 to TRBJ2-7; the DNA was not used to check the table's D call, TRBD1. TRBV21-1 is labeled a pseudogene. CDR3 size: 16 residues. The CDR3 spells CASSIKRGQGKYEQYF. The DNA of the CDR3 is TGTGCCAGCAGCATAAAGAGGGGGCAGGGGAAGTACGAGCAGTACTTC.